This T cell receptor (beta chain) was found in a study of graft-versus-host responses after intestinal transplantation. Study-wide context: The recipients all started with anti-thymocyte globulin induction and then took tacrolimus and steroids for about 3 years. Study outcomes and limitations: Allograft graft-versus-host to host-versus-graft clonal ratios ran high in patients with graft-donor T cell macrochimerism. Detected in recipient marrow were GvH clones, some of which were first observed in ileum or blood.

From germline, CDR1 is SGHNT and CDR2 YENEEA. This CDR3 contains 17 residues. Deletions cut 1 base from V and 1 base from J, with 16 bases between. Measured with immunoSEQ multiplex PCR; TCRdb has only the in-frame clones, and not every one. The sample lists more than 95,000 clones; roughly 84% were seen once. A note on this clone: What it binds is not known.

The sample in question was unstimulated CD4+ T cells sorted from spleen or lymph node cells, obtained before intestinal transplant. The rearrangement uses TRBV11-3 and TRBJ2-5; D may be TRBD1 (6 bases). The receptor comes from a human donor who received an intestinal transplant. The CDR3 DNA sequence: TGTGCCAGCAGCTTAGGAGTATTCGGACAGTCCCAAGAGACCCAGTACTTC. Translated: CASSLGVFGQSQETQYF.